This T cell receptor beta chain emerged from a study of long-term antiretroviral therapy in people with HIV. Run at survey level, the immunoSEQ assay was version v3.0. Produced via immunoSEQ multiplex PCR; TCRdb's table is partial and in-frame only. The sample carries some 16,000 clones, more than 75% recorded once. Study-wide results and caveats: Once patients were on ART, diversity went higher but still fell short of transplant donor controls. Repertoires with HIV possessed tighter CDR3 length spans than those of controls.

As concerns this clone: What it recognizes is unknown.

The CDR3 has 11 amino acids. Trimming shortened V by 2 bases and J by 4 bases, and 3 bases separated the two germline ends. From germline, CDR1 is MDHEN and CDR2 SYDVKM. This chain joins TRBV28 and TRBJ2-7; D unclear. The sequencing here drew on unsorted PBMCs, taken 0.5 years after starting antiretroviral therapy. This sequence originates from a woman aged 40 to 49 with HIV. CDR3 amino acids: CASSLAYEQYF. CDR3 DNA sequence: TGTGCCAGCAGTTTAGCGTACGAGCAGTACTTC. Based on the CDR3 plus reference TRBV28 and TRBJ2-7, the full variable domain is DVKVTQSSRYLVKRTGEKVFLECVQDMDHENMFWYRQDPGLGLRLIYFSYDVKMKEKGDIPEGYSVSREKKERFSLILESASTNQTSMYLCASSLAYEQYFGPGTRLTVT.